This T cell receptor beta chain was observed in a study of glioma-infiltrating T cells after dendritic cell vaccination. Study details: Dendritic cell vaccination trial patients had either newly diagnosed or recurrent glioblastoma. The vaccine used monocyte-derived dendritic cells pulsed overnight with autologous tumor lysate.

The CDR3 covers 14 residues. V shed 11 bases and J shed 0 bases, with 16 bases lying between them. Per germline, CDR1 MDHEN and CDR2 SYDVKM. Time point here: after dendritic cell vaccination, including at tumor progression/relapse. Data came from immunoSEQ multiplex PCR; TCRdb stores just in-frame clones and leaves some out. The repertoire holds 85,000 or so clones, with 85% as singletons. This chain joins TRBV28 and TRBJ1-2; D is ambiguous. This specimen consisted of blood, obtained after dendritic cell vaccination. The clonotype originates from a human donor with glioblastoma. CDR3 bases: TGTGCCGCCATCGAGGCGGGAGCTAACTATGGCTACACCTTC. Translating it yields CAAIEAGANYGYTF.